These T cell receptor beta chains were read from a single sample in a study of shared clonotypes between healthy human individuals. Here immunoSEQ multiplex PCR was the method, and the copy in TCRdb shows in-frame clones only, minus some. The sample contains around 510,000 clones, roughly 95% of which appear only once. The specimen sequenced was naive CD4+ T cells sorted from blood. All receptors derive from a young woman in good health. CDR3s include the opening cysteine and the closing phenylalanine or tryptophan. The D gene is left open where the match is weak. Expanded clones are given a class, and other clones once, few, many or no size at all.

d_gene: NA
abundance: NA
j_gene: TRBJ2-5
len: 14
v_gene: TRBV18
CDR3nt: TGTGCCAGCTCACCACCGGTAACGTTAGAGACCCAGTACTTC
CDR3aa: CASSPPVTLETQYF

d_gene: NA
abundance: NA
j_gene: TRBJ1-5
len: 14
v_gene: TRBV6-5
CDR3nt: TGTGCCAGCAGTCGGCAGGGTCGCAATCAGCCCCAGCATTTT
CDR3aa: CASSRQGRNQPQHF

d_gene: TRBD1
abundance: NA
j_gene: TRBJ2-1
len: 15
v_gene: TRBV9
CDR3nt: TGTGCCAGCAGCGTAGTAACAGGGGGGCTGGAGGAGCAGTTCTTC
CDR3aa: CASSVVTGGLEEQFF

d_gene: TRBD1
abundance: NA
j_gene: TRBJ1-5
len: 16
v_gene: TRBV28
CDR3nt: TGTGCCAGCAGTTCCCGGGACAGGGGTCCCAATCAGCCCCAGCATTTT
CDR3aa: CASSSRDRGPNQPQHF

d_gene: NA
abundance: once
j_gene: TRBJ2-1
len: 11
v_gene: TRBV20-1
CDR3nt: TGCAGTGCCGCGCGGACGGATGAGCAGTTCTTC
CDR3aa: CSAARTDEQFF

d_gene: NA
abundance: NA
j_gene: TRBJ1-2
len: 13
v_gene: TRBV21-1
CDR3nt: TGTGCCAGCATCCGTCCGGGGGACTATGGCTACACCTTC
CDR3aa: CASIRPGDYGYTF

d_gene: NA
abundance: NA
j_gene: TRBJ2-7
len: 15
v_gene: TRBV11-2
CDR3nt: TGTGCCAGCAGCTTAGTACTAGCCGGGAGATACGAGCAGTACTTC
CDR3aa: CASSLVLAGRYEQYF

d_gene: NA
abundance: NA
j_gene: TRBJ2-5
len: 13
v_gene: TRBV7-9
CDR3nt: TGTGCCAGCAGCCCCCTTGCGTTTGAGACCCAGTACTTC
CDR3aa: CASSPLAFETQYF

d_gene: NA
abundance: NA
j_gene: TRBJ1-4
len: 12
v_gene: TRBV7-2
CDR3nt: TGTGCCAGCAGCTTAGTGGGCGAAAAACTGTTTTTT
CDR3aa: CASSLVGEKLFF

d_gene: NA
abundance: NA
j_gene: TRBJ1-5
len: 14
v_gene: TRBV28
CDR3nt: TGTGCCAGCAGCCTGAGCGGGGGAGCTCAGCCCCAGCATTTT
CDR3aa: CASSLSGGAQPQHF

d_gene: NA
abundance: NA
j_gene: TRBJ2-1
len: 15
v_gene: TRBV11-3
CDR3nt: TGTGCCAGCAGCTGGGGCGCGGGCTCCTACAATGAGCAGTTCTTC
CDR3aa: CASSWGAGSYNEQFF

d_gene: NA
abundance: NA
j_gene: TRBJ2-7
len: 13
v_gene: TRBV10-2
CDR3nt: TGCGCCAGCAAGCGACAGTTACCCTACGAGCAGTACTTC
CDR3aa: CASKRQLPYEQYF

d_gene: NA
abundance: NA
j_gene: TRBJ2-2
len: 15
v_gene: TRBV5-1
CDR3nt: TGCGCCAGCAGCTTGGGAACGGAGAACACCGGGGAGCTGTTTTTT
CDR3aa: CASSLGTENTGELFF

d_gene: TRBD2
abundance: NA
j_gene: TRBJ2-3
len: 22
v_gene: TRBV9
CDR3nt: TGTGCCAGCAGCGCCGTTACCCCAAAATTCCCCGGGACTAGCGGACGCACAGATACGCAGTATTTT
CDR3aa: CASSAVTPKFPGTSGRTDTQYF

d_gene: NA
abundance: NA
j_gene: TRBJ1-5
len: 14
v_gene: TRBV6-4
CDR3nt: TGTGCCAGCAGTCCGCAGTGGGTTAATCAGCCCCAGCATTTT
CDR3aa: CASSPQWVNQPQHF

d_gene: NA
abundance: NA
j_gene: TRBJ2-1
len: 12
v_gene: TRBV28
CDR3nt: TGTGCCAGCGGAAGCCTGATAAATGAGCAGTTCTTC
CDR3aa: CASGSLINEQFF

d_gene: NA
abundance: NA
j_gene: TRBJ2-1
len: 15
v_gene: TRBV11-2
CDR3nt: TGTGCCAGCAGCTTAGTAGGCGAGTCCTACAATGAGCAGTTCTTC
CDR3aa: CASSLVGESYNEQFF

d_gene: TRBD1
abundance: NA
j_gene: TRBJ2-1
len: 15
v_gene: TRBV6-5
CDR3nt: TGTGCCAGCAGTGCGCAGGGGGCGGCCTACAATGAGCAGTTCTTC
CDR3aa: CASSAQGAAYNEQFF

d_gene: NA
abundance: NA
j_gene: TRBJ2-7
len: 13
v_gene: TRBV5-1
CDR3nt: TGCGCCAGCAGCTTGGGGCTGGGCTACGAGCAGTACTTC
CDR3aa: CASSLGLGYEQYF

d_gene: NA
abundance: NA
j_gene: TRBJ2-7
len: 14
v_gene: TRBV27
CDR3nt: TGTGCCAGCAGCCCAAGGAGGGTCCCCTACGAGCAGTACTTC
CDR3aa: CASSPRRVPYEQYF

d_gene: TRBD2
abundance: NA
j_gene: TRBJ2-1
len: 15
v_gene: TRBV27
CDR3nt: TGTGCCAGCAGTTTACGGACTAGCGGGAGAAATGAGCAGTTCTTC
CDR3aa: CASSLRTSGRNEQFF

d_gene: NA
abundance: few
j_gene: TRBJ1-5
len: 12
v_gene: TRBV30
CDR3nt: TGTGCCTGGAGTGATTCCGGACAGCCCCAGCATTTT
CDR3aa: CAWSDSGQPQHF

d_gene: TRBD2
abundance: NA
j_gene: TRBJ2-1
len: 16
v_gene: TRBV18
CDR3nt: TGTGCCAGCTCACCACAACTAGCGGGTGATTACAATGAGCAGTTCTTC
CDR3aa: CASSPQLAGDYNEQFF

d_gene: NA
abundance: NA
j_gene: TRBJ1-1
len: 15
v_gene: TRBV9
CDR3nt: TGTGCCAGCAGCGTAGCCGGCAGGGAGAACACTGAAGCTTTCTTT
CDR3aa: CASSVAGRENTEAFF

d_gene: NA
abundance: NA
j_gene: TRBJ1-4
len: 14
v_gene: TRBV28
CDR3nt: TGTGCCAGCAGTTTTTATGAAGGAATTGAAAAACTGTTTTTT
CDR3aa: CASSFYEGIEKLFF

d_gene: NA
abundance: NA
j_gene: TRBJ2-5
len: 12
v_gene: TRBV7-2
CDR3nt: TGTGCCAGCAGCTTAGCGAGAGAGACCCAGTACTTC
CDR3aa: CASSLARETQYF

d_gene: NA
abundance: few
j_gene: TRBJ2-2
len: 15
v_gene: TRBV2
CDR3nt: TGTGCCAGCAGTGAGTTCGGCACGAACACCGGGGAGCTGTTTTTT
CDR3aa: CASSEFGTNTGELFF

d_gene: NA
abundance: NA
j_gene: TRBJ1-1
len: 13
v_gene: TRBV6-6
CDR3nt: TGTGCCAGCAGCCTTGACAGCCGGGTTAGAGCTTTCTTT
CDR3aa: CASSLDSRVRAFF

d_gene: NA
abundance: NA
j_gene: TRBJ1-3
len: 16
v_gene: TRBV28
CDR3nt: TGTGCCAGCAGTTCCTCCGCGGGGGGCGGTGGAAACACCATATATTTT
CDR3aa: CASSSSAGGGGNTIYF